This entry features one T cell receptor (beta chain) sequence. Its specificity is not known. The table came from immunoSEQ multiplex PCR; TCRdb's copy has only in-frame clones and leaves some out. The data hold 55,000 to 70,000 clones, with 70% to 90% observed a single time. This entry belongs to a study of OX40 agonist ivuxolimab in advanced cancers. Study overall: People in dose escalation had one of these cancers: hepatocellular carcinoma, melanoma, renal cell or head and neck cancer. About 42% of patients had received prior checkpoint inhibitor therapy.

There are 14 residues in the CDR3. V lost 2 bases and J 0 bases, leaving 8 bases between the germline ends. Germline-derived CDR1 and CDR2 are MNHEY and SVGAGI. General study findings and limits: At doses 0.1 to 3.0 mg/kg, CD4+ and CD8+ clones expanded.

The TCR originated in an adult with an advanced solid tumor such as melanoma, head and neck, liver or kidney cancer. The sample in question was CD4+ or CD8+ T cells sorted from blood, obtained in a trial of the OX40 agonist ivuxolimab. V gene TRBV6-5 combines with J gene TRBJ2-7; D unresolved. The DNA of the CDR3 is TGTGCCAGCAGTTACCGGGTTAGCTCCTACGAGCAGTACTTC. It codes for CASSYRVSSYEQYF.